Below, one T cell receptor beta chain is given with its context. The sample belongs to a study of CD8+ T cells in alopecia areata. The authors extracted RNA and reverse transcribed it into cDNA as the sequencing template. Libraries were prepared by immunoSEQ multiplex PCR; TCRdb keeps only in-frame clonotypes and omits some of them. Among some 150,000 clones listed, approximately 52% were seen once. V lost 1 base to trimming and J lost 3 bases; unmatched junction nucleotides: 4. The CDR3 length is 14 residues. Germline V gene sequence: CDR1 SGHRS, CDR2 YFSETQ. Regarding treatment: oral pan-JAK inhibitor, 5-10 mg twice daily.

This TCR was recovered from a human donor with alopecia areata. Source: CD4+ T cells sorted from blood, taken at approximately week 61, from a patient treated with tofacitinib. V is TRBV5-1 and J is TRBJ2-7, with 7 bases matching TRBD2. This CDR3 reads CASSLHGRVYEQYF. The CDR3 DNA follows: TGCGCCAGCAGCTTGCATGGGAGGGTCTACGAGCAGTACTTC.